The rows below give T cell receptor beta chains drawn from one sample of a study of control samples from healthy donors and cancer patients. The repertoire was sequenced with immunoSEQ multiplex PCR; TCRdb's copy has only in-frame clones and lacks some. The sample holds approximately 52,000 clones; around 96% are singletons and the top ten take approximately 1%. Specimen: blood. All receptors derive from a woman aged 18-29 years in good health. Each CDR3 is given with its conserved first and last residue. D genes are given only for firm matches. Some rows mark clone size as missing; the rest say once, few, many or name a class of expanded clone.

>TRBJ1-4|-|TRBD1|TRBV30
CAWRRGTGNEKLFF
TGTGCCTGGAGGAGGGGGACAGGGAATGAAAAACTGTTTTTT
>TRBJ2-7|-|TRBD2|TRBV7-9
CASRPGLQRGEQYF
TGTGCCAGCAGACCCGGACTCCAGCGGGGCGAGCAGTACTTC
>TRBJ1-5|-|-|TRBV18
CASSPLGLNQPQHF
TGTGCCAGCTCACCTTTGGGACTCAATCAGCCCCAGCATTTT
>TRBJ1-5|-|-|TRBV6-5
CARQGNVKDNQPQHF
TGTGCCAGACAGGGAAATGTGAAGGACAATCAGCCCCAGCATTTT
>TRBJ1-2|few|-|TRBV28
CASSSITFGYTF
TGTGCCAGCAGTTCCATTACCTTTGGCTACACCTTC
>TRBJ1-1|once|-|TRBV6-1
CASSESPAETKNTEAFF
TGTGCCAGCAGTGAATCCCCGGCAGAGACCAAGAACACTGAAGCTTTCTTT
>TRBJ1-2|-|-|TRBV27
CASSLHGTYGYTF
TGTGCCAGCAGTTTACACGGGACATATGGCTACACCTTC
>TRBJ1-1|-|TRBD1|TRBV29-1
CSVADRGGTEAFF
TGCAGCGTCGCGGACAGGGGGGGCACTGAAGCTTTCTTT
>TRBJ1-1|once|-|TRBV27
CASSLSRGGTEAFF
TGTGCCAGCAGTTTGAGCAGAGGCGGCACTGAAGCTTTCTTT
>TRBJ1-1|-|-|TRBV11-2
CASSLSGNTEAFF
TGTGCCAGCAGCTTATCAGGGAACACTGAAGCTTTCTTT
>TRBJ2-7|-|TRBD2|TRBV7-9
CASLAGHNYEQYF
TGTGCCAGCCTAGCGGGGCACAACTACGAGCAGTACTTC
>TRBJ2-3|few|TRBD2|TRBV2
CASTEGLAGATDTQYF
TGTGCCAGCACTGAAGGACTAGCGGGGGCCACAGATACGCAGTATTTT
>TRBJ1-2|-|-|TRBV29-1
CSVEDRSLYGYTF
TGCAGCGTTGAAGATCGGAGTCTTTATGGCTACACCTTC
>TRBJ2-7|-|-|TRBV7-9
CASSFSYEQYF
TGTGCCAGCAGCTTCAGCTACGAGCAGTACTTC
>TRBJ2-1|-|-|TRBV5-8
CASSLRGSSYNEQFF
TGTGCCAGCAGCTTGCGGGGGAGCTCCTACAATGAGCAGTTCTTC
>TRBJ1-1|-|-|TRBV7-8
CASSFSGGAEAFF
TGTGCCAGCAGCTTCTCAGGTGGCGCTGAAGCTTTCTTT
>TRBJ2-7|-|-|TRBV6-2/TRBV6-3
CASSKLSSYEQYF
TGTGCCAGCAGTAAATTGAGCTCCTACGAGCAGTACTTC
>TRBJ2-2|-|TRBD2|TRBV4-2
CASSQDASGGAGELFF
TGTGCCAGCAGCCAAGATGCTAGCGGGGGGGCCGGGGAGCTGTTTTTT
>TRBJ1-6|-|-|TRBV19
CASRTQSSYNSPLHF
TGTGCCAGTAGGACTCAAAGCTCCTATAATTCACCCCTCCACTTT
>TRBJ2-7|-|-|TRBV13
CASSLDHEQYF
TGTGCCAGCAGCTTGGACCACGAGCAGTACTTC
>TRBJ1-1|-|-|TRBV7-2
CASSFSVNTEAFF
TGTGCCAGCAGCTTTTCAGTGAACACTGAAGCTTTCTTT
>TRBJ2-2|few|TRBD1|TRBV7-8
CASSRTGVNTGELFF
TGTGCCAGCAGCCGGACAGGGGTGAACACCGGGGAGCTGTTTTTT
>TRBJ1-4|once|-|TRBV6-1
CASSVLSRGANEKLFF
TGTGCCAGCAGTGTTCTTTCAAGGGGGGCTAACGAAAAGCTGTTTTTT
>TRBJ2-3|-|TRBD2|TRBV5-5
CASSRLAGTDTQYF
TGTGCCAGCAGCCGACTAGCGGGCACAGATACGCAGTATTTT
>TRBJ2-7|-|TRBD2|TRBV6-5
CASRLQRGGVTEQYF
TGTGCCAGCAGATTGCAGCGGGGGGGCGTTACCGAGCAGTACTTC
>TRBJ2-1|-|-|TRBV28
CASSLSRVNEQFF
TGTGCCAGCAGTTTAAGCAGGGTCAATGAGCAGTTCTTC
>TRBJ1-1|-|-|TRBV6-5
CASREGGRRNTEAFF
TGTGCCAGCAGGGAGGGGGGGCGACGGAACACTGAAGCTTTCTTT
>TRBJ2-7|once|-|TRBV11-2
CASSLGGGLTYEQYF
TGTGCCAGCAGCTTGGGGGGGGGCCTGACCTACGAGCAGTACTTC